The 22 T cell receptor beta chains presented below share a single source sample, sequenced in a study of response to subunit inactivated influenza vaccine. A single record per CDR3 protein comes from TCRdb applying MiXCR to the RT-PCR reads. The table lists roughly 700,000 distinct CDR3 sequences, approximately 14% of them singletons. Sample: PBMCs from blood, taken about 13 days after vaccination. These receptors came from a man aged 50-60 years who received an inactivated influenza vaccine.

This clonotype has just a few counts. The chain is built from TRBV5-1 and TRBJ2-7; D is uncertain. The germline V gene encodes CDR1 SGHRS and CDR2 YFSETQ. CDR3 length equals 14 residues. V lost 0 bases, J lost 3 bases, and 10 bases lay in between. The CDR3 nucleotides are TGCGCCAGCAGCTTGGATTTTGAAGACTACGAGCAGTACTTC. Translating gives CASSLDFEDYEQYF. Variable domain in full (rest from reference TRBV5-1 and TRBJ2-7): KAGVTQTPRYLIKTRGQQVTLSCSPISGHRSVSWYQQTPGQGLQFLFEYFSETQRNKGNFPGRFSGRQFSNSRSEMNVSTLELGDSALYLCASSLDFEDYEQYFGPGTRLTVT.

Note on this clonotype: The germline gene is not matched at one end of the junction; a read error may be the cause. The rearrangement uses TRBV10-3 and TRBJ2-5, with D perhaps assigned TRBD1 or TRBD2 (6 bases each). This CDR3 comprises 17 residues. Germline CDR1 reads ENHRY; CDR2 reads SYGVKD. Here the CDR3 reads CAISDGGGSEKKETQYF. In DNA form, the CDR3 reads TGTGCCATCAGTGACGGAGGGGGTAGCGAGAAAAAAGAGACCCAGTATTTC.

The V call is TRBV3-1, the J call TRBJ2-7, with 9 bases matching TRBD2. The CDR3 is 14 amino acids. Germline V gene lookup returns CDR1 LGHDT and CDR2 YNNKEL (reference sequence). With 4 bases clipped from V and 4 bases from J, the junction kept 5 bases outside the gene matches. The CDR3 loop reads CASSPASGNYEQYF. CDR3 coding DNA: TGTGCCAGCAGCCCCGCTAGCGGGAATTACGAGCAGTACTTC.

A few counts support this clonotype. The chain couples TRBV11-2 to TRBJ2-5; 15 bases agree with TRBD2. CDR1 is SGHAT, CDR2 FQNNGV, per germline. The CDR3 extends over 18 amino acids. Trimming cost V 5 bases and J 0 bases; bases outside gene matches: 7. The CDR3 region has the DNA TGTGCCAGCAGCCCCGGACTAGCGGGGGGGTTGAACCAAGAGACCCAGTACTTC. Translation: CASSPGLAGGLNQETQYF.

This clonotype was seen at least ten times. This sequence joins TRBV7-2 and TRBJ2-7; the D gene is possibly TRBD1 (5 bases). The CDR3 is made up of 14 amino acids. V shed 3 bases and J shed 3 bases, with 12 bases lying between them. Germline V CDR1 and CDR2: SGHTA, FQGNSA. CDR3 sequence (DNA): TGTGCCAGCAGCTTGGACATATTCAGCTACGAGCAGTACTTC. It yields the protein CASSLDIFSYEQYF.

V and J are TRBV15 and TRBJ1-1; no clear D. V lost 1 base, J lost 1 base, and 7 bases lay in between. Germline CDR1 reads LNHNV; CDR2 reads YYDKDF (reference sequence). CDR3 length: 14 amino acids. CDR3 DNA sequence: TGTGCCACCAGCAGAGTCGGAAGGAACACTGAAGCTTTCTTT. Translation: CATSRVGRNTEAFF.

This clonotype was detected a few times. V gene TRBV5-1 combines with J gene TRBJ2-1, with unresolved D. Germline V CDR1 and CDR2: SGHRS, YFSETQ. Between the trimmed V and J ends, which lost 2 bases and 5 bases, there was a span of 11 bases. The CDR3 contains 14 residues. CDR3 region: CASSLNRPHNEQFF. The CDR3 nucleotides are TGCGCCAGCAGCTTAAACAGACCACACAATGAGCAGTTCTTC.

The genes are TRBV4-3 and TRBJ2-7; tentative D call: TRBD2 (5 bases). Between the trimmed V and J ends, which lost 0 bases and 6 bases, there was a span of 9 bases. The V gene's germline CDR1 is LGHNA and CDR2 YSLEER. This CDR3 region has 13 residues. The CDR3 sequence: CASSQDPEGEQYF. In nucleotides, the CDR3 is TGCGCCAGCAGCCAAGACCCCGAGGGCGAGCAGTACTTC.

The chain is built from TRBV15 and TRBJ2-7, with D perhaps assigned TRBD1 or TRBD2 (5 bases each). The CDR3 has 17 residues. Germline-derived CDR1 and CDR2 are LNHNV and YYDKDF (reference sequence). V gave up 4 bases and J gave up 3 bases, with 22 bases separating them. The CDR3 DNA reads TGTGCCACCAGCAAGGCTTGGGACCTGCGAGGGGACTACGAGCAGTACTTC. Translated: CATSKAWDLRGDYEQYF.

Ten or more counts support this clonotype. The chain uses TRBV29-1 and TRBJ2-1, with 8 bases aligning to TRBD2. With V trimmed by 6 bases and J by 9 bases, 13 bases remained unmatched. From germline, CDR1 is SQVTM and CDR2 ANQGSEA. CDR3 size: 14 residues. CDR3 bases: TGCAGCGTGGCCGGGACTAGGGGTTCAGGTGAGCAGTTCTTC. Translated: CSVAGTRGSGEQFF.

This clonotype was recorded a few times. This chain joins TRBV12-3 or TRBV12-4 and TRBJ2-5; the D gene is possibly TRBD1 (6 bases). V was trimmed by 3 bases and J by 4 bases, leaving 9 bases between them. The CDR3 is made up of 13 amino acids. CDR3 protein: CASSFVGAETQYF. The CDR3 bases are TGTGCCAGCAGTTTTGTGGGGGCAGAGACCCAGTACTTC.

V gene TRBV19 combines with J gene TRBJ2-3; D not certain. V was clipped by 1 base and J by 0 bases, with 2 bases between them. The germline CDR1 and CDR2 sequences are LNHDA and SQIVND (reference sequence). The CDR3 is 13 amino acids. CDR3: CASSIASTDTQYF. CDR3 DNA: TGTGCCAGTAGTATAGCCAGCACAGATACGCAGTATTTT.

The rearrangement uses TRBV12-3 or TRBV12-4 and TRBJ2-7; tentatively, D is TRBD1 or TRBD2 (6 bases each). V shed 2 bases and J shed 6 bases, with 17 bases lying between them. This CDR3 is 15 amino acids long. CDR3 sequence reads: CASSLSGGAQVEQYF. In DNA, the CDR3 is TGTGCCAGCAGTTTATCCGGGGGCGCCCAGGTCGAGCAGTACTTC.

This chain joins TRBV5-6 and TRBJ2-1; unclear D gene. This CDR3 region has 16 residues. Germline V lookup: CDR1 SGHDT, CDR2 YYEEEE. The germline V and J ends were trimmed by 5 bases and 3 bases, with 18 bases remaining between them. The DNA of the CDR3 is TGTGCCAGCAGTCATCTGATTAGGAGCTACTACAATGAGCAGTTCTTC. This sequence encodes CASSHLIRSYYNEQFF.

In its sample, this clonotype was seen a few times. V gene TRBV24-1 combines with J gene TRBJ2-1, with 8 nucleotides matching TRBD1. With V trimmed by 6 bases and J by 5 bases, 5 bases remained unmatched. In germline, CDR1 is KGHDR, CDR2 SFDVKD. This CDR3 has 14 amino acids. CDR3: CATSRTGSDNEQFF. In DNA, the CDR3 is TGTGCCACCAGTAGGACAGGGTCGGACAATGAGCAGTTCTTC.

This clonotype was found a few times. The CDR3 loop reads CSARAPSGKETQYF. CDR3 sequence (DNA): TGCAGTGCTAGAGCGCCTAGCGGGAAGGAGACCCAGTACTTC. J is TRBJ2-5 and V is TRBV20-1; 9 nucleotides align to TRBD2. The germline CDR1 and CDR2 sequences are DFQATT and SNEGSKA (reference sequence). CDR3 length equals 14 residues. Losses at the gene ends were 1 base for V and 5 bases for J; bases not matched to a gene: 5.

The J gene is TRBJ1-1, the V gene TRBV5-5, with D perhaps TRBD1 (5 bases). This CDR3 is built from 14 residues. CDR1 is SGHKS, CDR2 YYEKEE, per germline (reference sequence). Trimming removed 4 bases from V and 0 bases from J, with 10 bases in between. In nucleotides, the CDR3 is TGTGCCAGCAGCAACGGGACTATGAACACTGAAGCTTTCTTT. Protein product: CASSNGTMNTEAFF.

V usage is TRBV4-2 and J usage is TRBJ2-5; TRBD2 is a possible D gene (6 bases). Trimming cost V 3 bases and J 2 bases, with 22 bases left between them. The CDR3 has 18 amino acids. CDR1 LGHNA and CDR2 YNFKEQ come from the germline V gene. The chain's CDR3 is CASSQIPLDGGTQETQYF. The DNA of the CDR3 is TGTGCCAGCAGCCAGATCCCACTAGACGGGGGTACTCAAGAGACCCAGTACTTC.

This rearrangement joins TRBV15 to TRBJ1-1; D is unresolved. The germline gives CDR1 LNHNV, CDR2 YYDKDF (reference sequence). V dropped 0 bases and J dropped 3 bases, with 8 bases sitting between them. The CDR3 has 14 amino acids. The CDR3 nucleotides read TGTGCCACCAGCAGAGATGCGAGGGACACTGAAGCTTTCTTT. Amino acid sequence: CATSRDARDTEAFF.

This clonotype was detected ten times or more. This rearrangement joins TRBV20-1 to TRBJ1-1, with 10 nucleotides matching TRBD1. J gave up 5 bases and V 5 bases, and 11 bases lay outside the gene matches. The CDR3 is made up of 15 amino acids. Per germline, CDR1 DFQATT and CDR2 SNEGSKA (reference sequence). As DNA, the CDR3 is TGCAGTGCTTACGGGACAGGGGTACCGAGGACTGAAGCTTTCTTT. Protein product: CSAYGTGVPRTEAFF.

The V call is TRBV15, the J call TRBJ2-1; 9 nucleotides align to TRBD2. The J segment lost 10 bases and the V segment lost 3 bases, leaving 10 bases of the junction unmatched. The CDR3 runs to 15 residues. Germline CDR1 reads LNHNV; CDR2 reads YYDKDF (reference sequence). The CDR3 nucleotides read TGTGCCACCAGCAGTCGTAACATCGGACTAGCGGAGCAGTTCTTC. Residues: CATSSRNIGLAEQFF.

The sample holds many counts of this clonotype. The rearrangement uses TRBV7-8 and TRBJ2-7, with D uncertain. V gave up 3 bases and J gave up 3 bases, with 12 bases separating them. The germline CDR1 and CDR2 sequences are SGHVS and FQNEAQ. This CDR3 has 14 amino acids. DNA of the CDR3: TGTGCCAGCAGCTTGTCAAAGGGTGGCTACGAGCAGTACTTC. Translated: CASSLSKGGYEQYF.